This T cell receptor (beta chain) originates from a study of control samples from healthy donors and cancer patients. The V end was cut by 2 bases, the J end by 8 bases, with 6 bases between. This CDR3 has 11 amino acids. Per germline, CDR1 SGHTA and CDR2 FQGNSA. TCRdb's copy holds only in-frame clones and misses some; the assay was immunoSEQ multiplex PCR. The data contain about 120,000 clones, roughly 90% of them singletons. The genes are TRBV7-2 and TRBJ1-1; D call uncertain. The source of this sequence is a woman between 55 and 75 years old with lung cancer. The sample was PBMCs. DNA of the CDR3: TGTGCCAGCAGCTTACTTAGGGAAGCTTTCTTT. Translated: CASSLLREAFF.